These 20 T cell receptor beta chains share one sample of origin, sequenced in a study of cytomegalovirus exposure and HLA in healthy donors. Vbeta (60) and Jbeta (13) primers were used in the PCR. Profiling relied on immunoSEQ multiplex PCR, and the TCRdb table lists in-frame clones only, not all of them. This table holds around 95,000 clones, 65% to 80% found once. Sample: PBMCs. The receptors stem from a man aged 25 to 45 in good health and CMV-seropositive.

This sequence joins TRBV27 and TRBJ2-7; 7 bases align to TRBD1. The V segment lost 2 bases and the J segment 3 bases; nucleotides outside the gene matches: 4. The CDR3 length is 14 residues. CDR1 is MNHEY, CDR2 SMNVEV, per germline (reference sequence). The CDR3 DNA sequence: TGTGCCAGCAGTTTAGGGGGACAGATCTACGAGCAGTACTTC. Encoded protein: CASSLGGQIYEQYF.

The chain is built from TRBV2 and TRBJ2-3; TRBD2 is a possible D gene (5 bases). Trimming cost V 8 bases and J 0 bases, with 12 bases left between them. This CDR3 spans 14 amino acids. Germline values: CDR1 SNHLY, CDR2 FYNNEI. The CDR3: CASPTGSSTDTQYF. The CDR3 nucleotides read TGTGCCAGCCCTACGGGGTCTAGCACAGATACGCAGTATTTT. The variable domain in full, completed from reference TRBV2 and TRBJ2-3, reads EPEVTQTPSHQVTQMGQEVILRCVPISNHLYFYWYRQILGQKVEFLVSFYNNEISEKSEIFDDQFSVERPDGSNFTLKIRSTKLEDSAMYFCASPTGSSTDTQYFGPGTRLTVL.

The J gene is TRBJ2-7, the V gene TRBV10-3, with 10 nucleotides matching TRBD1. Germline values: CDR1 ENHRY, CDR2 SYGVKD. The trim removed 3 bases at V and 4 bases at J, leaving 3 bases unmatched. The CDR3 consists of 14 residues. The CDR3 sequence is CAISDGQGVYEQYF. The CDR3 DNA reads as TGTGCCATCAGTGATGGACAGGGGGTGTACGAGCAGTACTTC.

V usage is TRBV2 and J usage is TRBJ2-5, with 13 bases matching TRBD2. CDR1 SNHLY and CDR2 FYNNEI come from the germline V gene. V lost 8 bases and J lost 9; bases outside the gene matches: 12. The CDR3 consists of 15 residues. CDR3: CASGGLAGSSGAQYF. The CDR3 DNA reads TGTGCCAGCGGGGGACTAGCGGGGAGTTCAGGGGCCCAGTACTTC.

This chain links TRBV9 with TRBJ1-2, with D unresolved. V lost 6 bases to trimming and J lost 6 bases, with 18 bases between them. The CDR3 loop spans 14 amino acids. Germline V CDR1 and CDR2: SGDLS, YYNGEE. The DNA of the CDR3 is TGTGCCAGCAACTCTTTTAGCAATGCGGATGGCTACACCTTC. Its protein is CASNSFSNADGYTF. The entire variable domain, with the rest obtained from reference TRBV9 and TRBJ1-2, is as follows: DSGVTQTPKHLITATGQRVTLRCSPRSGDLSVYWYQQSLDQGLQFLIQYYNGEERAKGNILERFSAQQFPDLHSELNLSSLELGDSALYFCASNSFSNADGYTFGSGTRLTVV.

The rearrangement links TRBV11-2 to TRBJ1-4; 8 nucleotides agree with TRBD1. The V segment lost 5 bases and the J segment 4 bases; nucleotides outside the gene matches: 6. This CDR3 has 15 residues. Germline V lookup: CDR1 SGHAT, CDR2 FQNNGV. The CDR3 DNA reads as TGTGCCAGCAGCCTAGGGACAGGAATTAATGAAAAACTGTTTTTT. It encodes CASSLGTGINEKLFF.

V usage is TRBV5-4 and J usage is TRBJ2-2; D ambiguous. This CDR3 spans 15 amino acids. Between the trimmed V and J ends, which lost 0 bases and 4 bases, there was a span of 10 bases. Germline V gives CDR1 SGHNT, CDR2 YYREEE (reference sequence). CDR3 sequence reads: CASSLAQVGTGELFF. The DNA of the CDR3 is TGTGCCAGCAGCTTGGCGCAGGTTGGCACCGGGGAGCTGTTTTTT. The full variable domain, rest sourced from reference TRBV5-4 and TRBJ2-2, is ETGVTQSPTHLIKTRGQQVTLRCSSQSGHNTVSWYQQALGQGPQFIFQYYREEENGRGNFPPRFSGLQFPNYSSELNVNALELDDSALYLCASSLAQVGTGELFFGEGSRLTVL.

The V call is TRBV7-9, the J call TRBJ2-5; 7 nucleotides line up with TRBD1. The V gene's germline CDR1 is SEHNR and CDR2 FQNEAQ (reference sequence). There are 14 residues in the CDR3. The V segment lost 5 bases and the J segment 7 bases; nucleotides outside the gene matches: 10. CDR3 amino acids: CASSAPTGVGTQYF. The CDR3 DNA follows: TGTGCCAGCAGCGCACCTACAGGGGTCGGGACCCAGTACTTC. Full variable domain (remainder filled in from reference TRBV7-9 and TRBJ2-5): DTGVSQNPRHKITKRGQNVTFRCDPISEHNRLYWYRQTLGQGPEFLTYFQNEAQLEKSRLLSDRFSAERPKGSFSTLEIQRTEQGDSAMYLCASSAPTGVGTQYFGPGTRLLVL.

This rearrangement joins TRBV6-4 to TRBJ1-5; 7 nucleotides match TRBD1. In germline, CDR1 is MRHNA, CDR2 SNTAGT. Trimming removed 6 bases from V and 4 bases from J; junction bases left unmatched: 6. This CDR3 spans 14 amino acids. The DNA for the CDR3 is TGTGCCAGCAGAGAACAGGGGTTGAATCAGCCCCAGCATTTT. The encoded protein is CASREQGLNQPQHF.

In this sample, this clone turned up a few times. The chain joins TRBV7-9 to TRBJ1-1; D ambiguous. CDR1 and CDR2 from the germline V gene are SEHNR and FQNEAQ (reference sequence). CDR3 length: 13 residues. V lost 5 bases, J lost 3 bases, and 10 bases lay in between. CDR3 bases: TGTGCCAGCAGCCGAAAACAAGACACTGAAGCTTTCTTT. It specifies CASSRKQDTEAFF.

The J gene is TRBJ1-6, the V gene TRBV6-5; D gene uncertain. Germline V gene lookup returns CDR1 MNHEY and CDR2 SVGAGI. Trimming took off 5 bases at V and 6 bases at J, with 14 bases between the two ends. The CDR3 extends over 15 amino acids. The CDR3 loop reads CASSKGSTGNSPLHF. The CDR3 coding sequence is TGTGCCAGCAGTAAAGGGAGTACGGGTAATTCACCCCTCCACTTT.

This clone was found a few times. The rearrangement uses TRBV19 and TRBJ1-4, with a tentative D call TRBD1 (6 bases). Germline V CDR1 and CDR2: LNHDA, SQIVND (reference sequence). Trimming took 3 bases from V and 3 from J, leaving 17 bases between them. The CDR3 loop spans 17 amino acids. CDR3 protein: CASSMGTGTTPNEKLFF. CDR3 nucleotides: TGTGCCAGTAGTATGGGGACCGGGACAACTCCTAATGAAAAACTGTTTTTT.

This chain connects TRBV10-3 to TRBJ1-1; tentatively, D is TRBD1 (6 bases). Germline lookup yields CDR1 ENHRY and CDR2 SYGVKD. CDR3 length: 16 amino acids. The V gene lost 0 bases and the J gene lost 3 bases, with 14 bases spanning the gap. This CDR3 reads CAISESGGGRDTEAFF. The CDR3 bases are TGTGCCATCAGTGAGTCGGGTGGGGGCAGGGACACTGAAGCTTTCTTT.

The chain carries TRBV9 and TRBJ1-2; the match to TRBD1 covers 8 bases. Germline V gene data show CDR1 as SGDLS and CDR2 as YYNGEE. J was trimmed by 4 bases and V by 3 bases; bases with no gene match: 8. This CDR3 comprises 15 residues. As DNA, the CDR3 is TGTGCCAGCAGCGCTACAGGGGGGTTGGGCTATGGCTACACCTTC. Amino acid sequence: CASSATGGLGYGYTF.

The V call is TRBV6-1, the J call TRBJ1-4; unclear D gene. Germline CDR1 MNHNS, CDR2 SASEGT. The V and J ends lost 6 bases and 3 bases respectively, with 17 bases between them. This CDR3 has 16 amino acids. The CDR3: CASSESPRSPNEKLFF. CDR3 DNA sequence: TGTGCCAGCAGCGAATCCCCCCGGTCACCTAATGAAAAACTGTTTTTT.

The chain joins TRBV5-6 to TRBJ1-5, with a tentative D call TRBD1 (5 bases). V was trimmed by 1 base and J by 7 bases, leaving 18 bases between them. The CDR3 is 16 residues long. Germline CDR1 SGHDT, CDR2 YYEEEE. The CDR3 here is CASSLRGREREQPQHF. DNA for the CDR3: TGTGCCAGCAGCTTGCGGGGCAGGGAGCGGGAGCAGCCCCAGCATTTT.

V is TRBV18 and J is TRBJ1-5; D remains unclear. CDR1 KGHSH and CDR2 LQKENI come from the germline V gene. The CDR3 covers 12 residues. The ends were cut back, 5 bases at V and 5 bases at J, with 7 bases in the middle. CDR3 bases: TGTGCCAGCTCATCGTCGGATCAGCCCCAGCATTTT. Translation gives CASSSSDQPQHF.

This clone showed up just once. The genes are TRBV28 and TRBJ1-2; no clear D gene. The CDR3 spans 11 residues. The V gene's germline CDR1 is MDHEN and CDR2 SYDVKM. Trimming removed 3 bases at V and 8 bases at J, with 7 bases between. The CDR3 region is CASSFYEGYTF. DNA for the CDR3: TGTGCCAGCAGTTTCTATGAGGGCTACACCTTC.

This chain connects TRBV18 to TRBJ2-7; 8 nucleotides match TRBD2. The CDR3 has 16 amino acids. The V gene's germline CDR1 is KGHSH and CDR2 LQKENI. Unmatched junction bases numbered 10, after V lost 0 bases and J lost 6 bases. CDR3: CASSPPTSALWREQYF. CDR3 nucleotide sequence: TGTGCCAGCTCACCACCGACTAGCGCCCTTTGGCGCGAGCAGTACTTC.

A few counts support this clone. The DNA for the CDR3 is TGTGCCAGCAGTTTAGGCACGCCGGGACAGGGTAGGTACGAGCAGTACTTC. Translating gives CASSLGTPGQGRYEQYF. V usage is TRBV27 and J usage is TRBJ2-7, with TRBD1 identical over 9 bases. Trimming took 2 bases from V and 4 from J; bases not matched to a gene: 12. This CDR3 contains 17 residues. CDR1 and CDR2 from the germline V gene are MNHEY and SMNVEV (reference sequence).